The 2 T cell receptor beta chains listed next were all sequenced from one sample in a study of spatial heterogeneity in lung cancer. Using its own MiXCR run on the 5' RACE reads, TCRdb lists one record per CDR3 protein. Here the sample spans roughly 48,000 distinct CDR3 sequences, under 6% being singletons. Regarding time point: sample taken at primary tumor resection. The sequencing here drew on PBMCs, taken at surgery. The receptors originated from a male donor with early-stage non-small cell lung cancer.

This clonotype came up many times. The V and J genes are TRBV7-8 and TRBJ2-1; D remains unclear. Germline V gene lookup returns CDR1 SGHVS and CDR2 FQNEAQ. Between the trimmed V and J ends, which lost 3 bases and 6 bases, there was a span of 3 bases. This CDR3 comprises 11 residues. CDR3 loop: CASSFGNEQFF. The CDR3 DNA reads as TGTGCCAGCAGCTTCGGCAATGAGCAGTTCTTC.

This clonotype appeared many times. CDR3 loop: CASSLNLGGYTF. In nucleotides, the CDR3 is TGTGCCAGCAGTTTAAATTTGGGGGGCTACACCTTC. This rearrangement joins TRBV12-3 or TRBV12-4 to TRBJ1-2; no reliable D call. V was shortened by 2 bases and J by 8 bases, with 9 bases between the two germline ends. CDR3 length: 12 amino acids.